This T cell receptor (beta chain) was sequenced during a study of blood T cell repertoires in COVID-19. Turning to the study itself: Specimens from acute and convalescent COVID-19 originated in the United States, Italy and Spain. T cells, B-cell-depleted T cells, or PBMCs provided the cDNA or gDNA that served as material.

Germline CDR1 reads KGHSH; CDR2 reads LQKENI. The V end lost 1 base, the J end lost 6 bases, and 9 bases lay between the germline ends. The CDR3 totals 13 residues. In the authors' workflow: Amplification of reference gene primers provided the estimated nucleated cell counts. TCRdb's copy holds only in-frame clones and misses some; the assay was immunoSEQ multiplex PCR. D and trimming were read from the DNA, whereas the V and J calls and clone size are those reported in that table. The sample consists of approximately 94,000 clones, just under 85% of them appearing once. The specimen was peripheral blood. This sequence originates from a man aged 45 to 65 with active or convalescent COVID-19. The gene calls are TRBV18 and TRBJ1-2; no firm D call. CDR3 protein: CASSPRQEDGYTF. In DNA, the CDR3 is TGTGCCAGCTCACCACGGCAGGAGGATGGCTACACCTTC.